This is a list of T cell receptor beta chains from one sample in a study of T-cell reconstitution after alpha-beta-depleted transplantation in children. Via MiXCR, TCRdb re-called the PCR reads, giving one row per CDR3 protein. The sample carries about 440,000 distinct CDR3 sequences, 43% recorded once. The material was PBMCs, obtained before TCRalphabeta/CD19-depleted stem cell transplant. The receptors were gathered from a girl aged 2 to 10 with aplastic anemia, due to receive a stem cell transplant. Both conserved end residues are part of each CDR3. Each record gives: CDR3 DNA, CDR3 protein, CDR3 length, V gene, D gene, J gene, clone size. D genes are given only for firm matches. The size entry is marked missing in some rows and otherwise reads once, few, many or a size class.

CDR3 DNA: TGTGCCAGCAGCTTTAGGCTCTCCTACAATGAGCAGTTCTTC; CDR3 protein: CASSFRLSYNEQFF; CDR3 length: 14; V gene: TRBV7-9; D gene: -; J gene: TRBJ2-1; clone size: few
CDR3 DNA: TGTGCCAGCAGCCCTCCGGGACAGGGAAGGCCTAATGAAAAACTGTTTTTT; CDR3 protein: CASSPPGQGRPNEKLFF; CDR3 length: 17; V gene: TRBV7-6; D gene: TRBD1; J gene: TRBJ1-4; clone size: -
CDR3 DNA: TGTGCCAGCGTAATGGGGGAGACCCAGTACTTC; CDR3 protein: CASVMGETQYF; CDR3 length: 11; V gene: TRBV7-3; D gene: -; J gene: TRBJ2-5; clone size: -
CDR3 DNA: TGTGCCAGCAGTTTATCGAAGCTGCGCTCCTACAATGAGCAGTTCTTC; CDR3 protein: CASSLSKLRSYNEQFF; CDR3 length: 16; V gene: TRBV27; D gene: -; J gene: TRBJ2-1; clone size: many
CDR3 DNA: TGTGCCAGCACGCAGACAATTCAGTACTTC; CDR3 protein: CASTQTIQYF; CDR3 length: 10; V gene: TRBV27; D gene: -; J gene: TRBJ2-7; clone size: -
CDR3 DNA: TGTGCCAGCAGCGTAGGAAGCGGGAACCAAGAGACCCAGTACTTC; CDR3 protein: CASSVGSGNQETQYF; CDR3 length: 15; V gene: TRBV9; D gene: TRBD2; J gene: TRBJ2-5; clone size: -
CDR3 DNA: TGCAGTGCTGCCGGGACGGACAACACTGAAGCTTTCTTT; CDR3 protein: CSAAGTDNTEAFF; CDR3 length: 13; V gene: TRBV20-1; D gene: -; J gene: TRBJ1-1; clone size: -
CDR3 DNA: TGCAGTGCTAGTCGGGGTCCCAATCAGCCCCAGCATTTT; CDR3 protein: CSASRGPNQPQHF; CDR3 length: 13; V gene: TRBV20-1; D gene: -; J gene: TRBJ1-5; clone size: -
CDR3 DNA: TGCGCCAGTTCGTCGGGTGGGACAGAAAATTCACCCCTCCACTTT; CDR3 protein: CASSSGGTENSPLHF; CDR3 length: 15; V gene: TRBV5-1; D gene: TRBD1; J gene: TRBJ1-6; clone size: -
CDR3 DNA: TGTGCCAGCAGGAGAGGGGACGGAAACACCATATATTTT; CDR3 protein: CASRRGDGNTIYF; CDR3 length: 13; V gene: TRBV6-1; D gene: -; J gene: TRBJ1-3; clone size: few
CDR3 DNA: TGTGCCCCCGTGGGGGTAGCGGTCATGATGCCGTTCTACAATGAGCAGTTCTTC; CDR3 protein: CAPVGVAVMMPFYNEQFF; CDR3 length: 18; V gene: TRBV30; D gene: -; J gene: TRBJ2-1; clone size: -
CDR3 DNA: TGCAGTGCTAGAGAGAACGTCATCTCCCACAGCAATGAGCAGTTCTTC; CDR3 protein: CSARENVISHSNEQFF; CDR3 length: 16; V gene: TRBV20-1; D gene: -; J gene: TRBJ2-1; clone size: -
CDR3 DNA: TGCAGTGCTGTGGGGGCTAGCGGGTCCTACAATGAGCAGTTCTTC; CDR3 protein: CSAVGASGSYNEQFF; CDR3 length: 15; V gene: TRBV20-1; D gene: TRBD2; J gene: TRBJ2-1; clone size: -
CDR3 DNA: TGTGCCAGCAGTGCGCAAGGGCCTCAGCCCCAGCATTTT; CDR3 protein: CASSAQGPQPQHF; CDR3 length: 13; V gene: TRBV6-1; D gene: -; J gene: TRBJ1-5; clone size: -
CDR3 DNA: TGTGCCAGCAGCGAATCCGTAGCGGGAGGATCATACAATGAGCAGTTCTTC; CDR3 protein: CASSESVAGGSYNEQFF; CDR3 length: 17; V gene: TRBV28; D gene: TRBD2; J gene: TRBJ2-1; clone size: -
CDR3 DNA: TGCAGTGCTGTGGCACTAGCGGGGGGTAGCACAGATACGCAGTATTTT; CDR3 protein: CSAVALAGGSTDTQYF; CDR3 length: 16; V gene: TRBV20-1; D gene: TRBD2; J gene: TRBJ2-3; clone size: -
CDR3 DNA: TGCGCCAGCAGCGTGGGACAGGCCTATGGCTACACCTTC; CDR3 protein: CASSVGQAYGYTF; CDR3 length: 13; V gene: TRBV5-1; D gene: TRBD1; J gene: TRBJ1-2; clone size: few
CDR3 DNA: TGCAGTGCTAGAGCTAGCGGGAGCACCGGGGAGCTGTTTTTT; CDR3 protein: CSARASGSTGELFF; CDR3 length: 14; V gene: TRBV20-1; D gene: TRBD2; J gene: TRBJ2-2; clone size: -
CDR3 DNA: TGTGCCAGTCGGACTAGCGGGAGTGGTACGCAGTATTTT; CDR3 protein: CASRTSGSGTQYF; CDR3 length: 13; V gene: TRBV19; D gene: TRBD2; J gene: TRBJ2-3; clone size: few
CDR3 DNA: TGTGCCAGCTCCGACTCTGGAAACACCATATATTTT; CDR3 protein: CASSDSGNTIYF; CDR3 length: 12; V gene: TRBV6-6; D gene: -; J gene: TRBJ1-3; clone size: few
CDR3 DNA: TGCAGTGCTAGAGATCGCGTAGCGGGGGGACCTAGCTCTGGGGCCAACGTCCTGACTTTC; CDR3 protein: CSARDRVAGGPSSGANVLTF; CDR3 length: 20; V gene: TRBV20-1; D gene: TRBD2; J gene: TRBJ2-6; clone size: few
CDR3 DNA: TGCAGTGCAAAGGGACGGTTCTACGAGCAGTACTTC; CDR3 protein: CSAKGRFYEQYF; CDR3 length: 12; V gene: TRBV20-1; D gene: -; J gene: TRBJ2-7; clone size: many
CDR3 DNA: TGTGCCAGCAGCTCCCCGGGACGGGTACAAGGCTACACCTTC; CDR3 protein: CASSSPGRVQGYTF; CDR3 length: 14; V gene: TRBV11-2; D gene: -; J gene: TRBJ1-2; clone size: -
CDR3 DNA: TGCGCCAGCAGCCTGGGGGGACAGGTTAGCTCCTACGAGCAGTACTTC; CDR3 protein: CASSLGGQVSSYEQYF; CDR3 length: 16; V gene: TRBV5-1; D gene: TRBD1; J gene: TRBJ2-7; clone size: many
CDR3 DNA: TGCGCCAGCAGTTCCTTGGGACTAGACAATGAGCAGTTCTTC; CDR3 protein: CASSSLGLDNEQFF; CDR3 length: 14; V gene: TRBV5-1; D gene: TRBD2; J gene: TRBJ2-1; clone size: many
CDR3 DNA: TGTGCCAGCAGCGCAGTCCCCACCGGGGAGCTGTTTTTT; CDR3 protein: CASSAVPTGELFF; CDR3 length: 13; V gene: TRBV11-3; D gene: -; J gene: TRBJ2-2; clone size: few
CDR3 DNA: TGCAGCGTTGAAGGGGGACAGCCGAACACTGAAGCTTTCTTT; CDR3 protein: CSVEGGQPNTEAFF; CDR3 length: 14; V gene: TRBV29-1; D gene: TRBD1; J gene: TRBJ1-1; clone size: -
CDR3 DNA: TGTGCCAGCAGTCCATGGGCGGGGGAGAGCTCCTACAATGAGCAGTTCTTC; CDR3 protein: CASSPWAGESSYNEQFF; CDR3 length: 17; V gene: TRBV12-3/TRBV12-4; D gene: TRBD2; J gene: TRBJ2-1; clone size: -
CDR3 DNA: TGTGCCAGCTCACCGGGGCAGGGCGTCGGGAATGAGCAGTTCTTC; CDR3 protein: CASSPGQGVGNEQFF; CDR3 length: 15; V gene: TRBV18; D gene: -; J gene: TRBJ2-1; clone size: -
CDR3 DNA: TGTGCCAGCTCACAGACCCGGGACAGGGCCACCGGGGAGCTGTTTTTT; CDR3 protein: CASSQTRDRATGELFF; CDR3 length: 16; V gene: TRBV18; D gene: TRBD1; J gene: TRBJ2-2; clone size: few
CDR3 DNA: TGTGCCAGCAGCTCAGGGGGCGGAGAGACCCAGTACTTC; CDR3 protein: CASSSGGGETQYF; CDR3 length: 13; V gene: TRBV7-2; D gene: TRBD1; J gene: TRBJ2-5; clone size: -
CDR3 DNA: TGTGCCAGCAGTGTCCATTCGACGGGGGGGGTCACAGATACGCAGTATTTT; CDR3 protein: CASSVHSTGGVTDTQYF; CDR3 length: 17; V gene: TRBV6-1; D gene: TRBD2; J gene: TRBJ2-3; clone size: few
CDR3 DNA: TGCAGTGCTATACAGGGGTGGGCCTCCTACGAGCAGTACTTC; CDR3 protein: CSAIQGWASYEQYF; CDR3 length: 14; V gene: TRBV20-1; D gene: TRBD1; J gene: TRBJ2-7; clone size: -
CDR3 DNA: TGTGCCAGCAGCTCCCTAGCGGGATACCAAGAGACCCAGTACTTC; CDR3 protein: CASSSLAGYQETQYF; CDR3 length: 15; V gene: TRBV11-2; D gene: TRBD2; J gene: TRBJ2-5; clone size: few
CDR3 DNA: TGCGCCAGCAGCTTGGCCGAGGCGGGAGGGCCGTTCTTC; CDR3 protein: CASSLAEAGGPFF; CDR3 length: 13; V gene: TRBV5-1; D gene: TRBD2; J gene: TRBJ2-1; clone size: many
CDR3 DNA: TGCAGTGCCCATAGCGGGAGGGCCGGCGAGCAGTACTTC; CDR3 protein: CSAHSGRAGEQYF; CDR3 length: 13; V gene: TRBV20-1; D gene: TRBD2; J gene: TRBJ2-7; clone size: -
CDR3 DNA: TGTGCCAGCAGCGTAGCTACGGTGGGAAGTTCTCCTGAAGCTTTCTTT; CDR3 protein: CASSVATVGSSPEAFF; CDR3 length: 16; V gene: TRBV9; D gene: -; J gene: TRBJ1-1; clone size: -
CDR3 DNA: TGCGCCAGCAGATTGGGGGGCCAAGAGACCCAGTACTTC; CDR3 protein: CASRLGGQETQYF; CDR3 length: 13; V gene: TRBV5-1; D gene: -; J gene: TRBJ2-5; clone size: -
CDR3 DNA: TGCAGCGTAAGCCGCGACATCTCCTACGAGCAGTACTTC; CDR3 protein: CSVSRDISYEQYF; CDR3 length: 13; V gene: TRBV29-1; D gene: -; J gene: TRBJ2-7; clone size: -
CDR3 DNA: TGTGCCAGCAGTTCTCAGCGTCCAGAGACCCAGTACTTC; CDR3 protein: CASSSQRPETQYF; CDR3 length: 13; V gene: TRBV6-5; D gene: -; J gene: TRBJ2-5; clone size: -
CDR3 DNA: TGTGCCAGCAGCCCGGGGAGGGTTCATGAGCAGTTCTTC; CDR3 protein: CASSPGRVHEQFF; CDR3 length: 13; V gene: TRBV6-1; D gene: TRBD2; J gene: TRBJ2-1; clone size: few
CDR3 DNA: TGTGCCACCGGCCGGGACAGGGGGTACACCGGGGAGCTGTTTTTT; CDR3 protein: CATGRDRGYTGELFF; CDR3 length: 15; V gene: TRBV15; D gene: TRBD1; J gene: TRBJ2-2; clone size: -
CDR3 DNA: TGCGCCAGCAGTGATATCGGCGGGAGGGCCCCAGATACGCAGTATTTT; CDR3 protein: CASSDIGGRAPDTQYF; CDR3 length: 16; V gene: TRBV10-2; D gene: TRBD2; J gene: TRBJ2-3; clone size: -
CDR3 DNA: TGTGCCAGCAGTGAAGGGTGGAACACTGAAGCTTTCTTT; CDR3 protein: CASSEGWNTEAFF; CDR3 length: 13; V gene: TRBV6-1; D gene: -; J gene: TRBJ1-1; clone size: -
CDR3 DNA: TGTGCCAGCAGCTTGTCGACGGGAGGGCTGTTTTTT; CDR3 protein: CASSLSTGGLFF; CDR3 length: 12; V gene: TRBV5-5; D gene: TRBD2; J gene: TRBJ2-2; clone size: -
CDR3 DNA: TGCGCCAGCAGCCAAAGGGGACAGGGCCCTGAAGCTTTCTTT; CDR3 protein: CASSQRGQGPEAFF; CDR3 length: 14; V gene: TRBV4-1; D gene: TRBD1; J gene: TRBJ1-1; clone size: -
CDR3 DNA: TGTGCCAGCTCACCACATGGAGGGGGTACATGGACCGGGGAGCTGTTTTTT; CDR3 protein: CASSPHGGGTWTGELFF; CDR3 length: 17; V gene: TRBV18; D gene: -; J gene: TRBJ2-2; clone size: many
CDR3 DNA: TGTGCCAGCAGTGCCCTTGGGCTGAACACTGAAGCTTTCTTT; CDR3 protein: CASSALGLNTEAFF; CDR3 length: 14; V gene: TRBV12-3/TRBV12-4; D gene: -; J gene: TRBJ1-1; clone size: -
CDR3 DNA: TGCACCGGGGGACAGGAGATTTACGAGCAGTACTTC; CDR3 protein: CTGGQEIYEQYF; CDR3 length: 12; V gene: TRBV20-1; D gene: TRBD1; J gene: TRBJ2-7; clone size: -
CDR3 DNA: TGCGCCAGCAGCGGTACAGGGGGGACTGAAGCTTTCTTT; CDR3 protein: CASSGTGGTEAFF; CDR3 length: 13; V gene: TRBV6-1; D gene: TRBD1; J gene: TRBJ1-1; clone size: many
CDR3 DNA: TGCGCCAGCAGCTTCTACGGCGGATCGGAGGAGCCCCAGCATTTT; CDR3 protein: CASSFYGGSEEPQHF; CDR3 length: 15; V gene: TRBV5-1; D gene: -; J gene: TRBJ1-5; clone size: few
CDR3 DNA: TGTGCCAGCAGCGTAGCTGCAGGGCAAGGGAACACTGAAGCTTTCTTT; CDR3 protein: CASSVAAGQGNTEAFF; CDR3 length: 16; V gene: TRBV9; D gene: -; J gene: TRBJ1-1; clone size: few
CDR3 DNA: TGTGCCAGCAGTCTCGGAGTGATGGAGACCCAGTACTTC; CDR3 protein: CASSLGVMETQYF; CDR3 length: 13; V gene: TRBV12-3/TRBV12-4; D gene: -; J gene: TRBJ2-5; clone size: many
CDR3 DNA: TGCAGTGCTACCCAGGGGGGGTTACGCACCGGGGAGCTGTTTTTT; CDR3 protein: CSATQGGLRTGELFF; CDR3 length: 15; V gene: TRBV20-1; D gene: -; J gene: TRBJ2-2; clone size: -
CDR3 DNA: TGTGCCAGCAGCCCTAGACAGGGACGGAATCAGCCCCAGCATTTT; CDR3 protein: CASSPRQGRNQPQHF; CDR3 length: 15; V gene: TRBV6-1; D gene: TRBD1; J gene: TRBJ1-5; clone size: few
CDR3 DNA: TGCGCCAGCAGCTTGGGTTACCCGGCAGGGATGGGCACTGAAGCTTTCTTT; CDR3 protein: CASSLGYPAGMGTEAFF; CDR3 length: 17; V gene: TRBV5-1; D gene: -; J gene: TRBJ1-1; clone size: -
CDR3 DNA: TGTGCCAGCAGTCAACGACTAGCGGCGAACACCGGGGAGCTGTTTTTT; CDR3 protein: CASSQRLAANTGELFF; CDR3 length: 16; V gene: TRBV6-2/TRBV6-3; D gene: TRBD2; J gene: TRBJ2-2; clone size: -
CDR3 DNA: TGTGCCAGCAGTCTTTATATAGGGGGGGTCCAAGAGACCCAGTACTTC; CDR3 protein: CASSLYIGGVQETQYF; CDR3 length: 16; V gene: TRBV28; D gene: -; J gene: TRBJ2-5; clone size: -
CDR3 DNA: TGTGCCAGCAGTTATCCCAGGACAGAATACACCGGGGAGCTGTTTTTT; CDR3 protein: CASSYPRTEYTGELFF; CDR3 length: 16; V gene: TRBV2; D gene: -; J gene: TRBJ2-2; clone size: many